The clone carrying this T cell receptor beta chain was detected many times. The antigen remains unidentified. Synthesis of cDNA used 5'RACE (with 10-nucleotide random UMIs). MiXCR, run by TCRdb on the 5' RACE reads, gives a single entry per CDR3 protein. The data hold 95,000 to 150,000 distinct CDR3 sequences, with more than 2.5% observed a single time. PBMCs numbering 2 million and stored at -80 C yielded the unsorted libraries. The germline V gene encodes CDR1 DFQATT and CDR2 SNEGSKA (reference sequence). V lost 0 bases and J lost 0; bases outside the gene matches: 14. CDR3 length: 18 residues. These data originate in a study of neurological immune-mediated disorders. Points from the study as a whole: Multiple sclerosis patients had less TCR clonal expansion than even healthy controls, unlike HTLV-1-associated myelopathy. Private repertoires in all groups were suggested by the absence of shared CDR3 amino acid sequences among expanded clones across subjects.

This TCR came from a woman in her twenties or thirties with multiple sclerosis. The sample consisted of PBMCs. The chain uses TRBV20-1 and TRBJ2-7; 7 nucleotides align to TRBD1. CDR3 sequence: CSARDRGGTGRSSYEQYF. CDR3 nucleotide sequence: TGCAGTGCTAGAGATCGAGGGGGCACGGGAAGAAGCTCCTACGAGCAGTACTTC.